This entry lists 3 T cell receptor beta chains sequenced from one sample in a study of OX40 agonist ivuxolimab in advanced cancers. Profiled with immunoSEQ multiplex PCR; TCRdb holds only in-frame clones, not every one. Among some 70,000 clones listed, roughly four fifths were seen once. The sequencing used CD4+ or CD8+ T cells sorted from blood, collected in a trial of the OX40 agonist ivuxolimab. The receptors were sampled from an adult with an advanced solid tumor such as melanoma, head and neck, liver or kidney cancer.

The CDR3 sequence: CASSLVAGPGNNQPQHF. The CDR3 bases are TGTGCCAGCAGCTTAGTTGCGGGGCCGGGAAACAATCAGCCCCAGCATTTT. The chain uses TRBV7-2 and TRBJ1-5; a weak D match, TRBD1 (5 bases). Germline CDR1 SGHTA, CDR2 FQGNSA. The CDR3 loop spans 17 amino acids. V lost 1 base and J 3 bases, leaving 16 bases between the germline ends.

This chain connects TRBV7-9 to TRBJ2-7; D perhaps matches TRBD2 (6 bases). Germline lookup yields CDR1 SEHNR and CDR2 FQNEAQ (reference sequence). With 2 bases removed from V and 6 bases from J, the gap between germline ends came to 20 bases. CDR3 length equals 16 residues. DNA for the CDR3: TGTGCCAGCAGCTTAATTATTGGGACTCCCGAAACCGAGCAGTACTTC. This encodes CASSLIIGTPETEQYF.

The J gene is TRBJ2-2, the V gene TRBV4-1; 12 nucleotides agree with TRBD1. Germline CDR1 and CDR2: MGHRA and YSYEKL. Trimming removed 4 bases from V and 5 bases from J; junction bases left unmatched: 11. CDR3 length equals 18 residues. The CDR3: CASSPLGGTGGITGELFF. CDR3 DNA: TGCGCCAGCAGCCCCCTCGGCGGGACAGGGGGCATAACCGGGGAGCTGTTTTTT.